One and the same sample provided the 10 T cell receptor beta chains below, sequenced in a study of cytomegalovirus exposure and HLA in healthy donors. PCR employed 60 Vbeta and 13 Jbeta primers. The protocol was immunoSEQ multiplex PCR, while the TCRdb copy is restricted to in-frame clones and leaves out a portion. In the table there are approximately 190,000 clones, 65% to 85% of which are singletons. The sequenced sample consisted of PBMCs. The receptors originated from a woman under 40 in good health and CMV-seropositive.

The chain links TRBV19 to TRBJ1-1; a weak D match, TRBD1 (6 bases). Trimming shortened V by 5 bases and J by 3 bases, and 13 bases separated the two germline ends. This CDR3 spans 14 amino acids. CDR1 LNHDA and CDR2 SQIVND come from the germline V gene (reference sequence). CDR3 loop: CASSPSGTYTEAFF. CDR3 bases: TGTGCCAGTAGTCCCTCCGGGACATACACTGAAGCTTTCTTT.

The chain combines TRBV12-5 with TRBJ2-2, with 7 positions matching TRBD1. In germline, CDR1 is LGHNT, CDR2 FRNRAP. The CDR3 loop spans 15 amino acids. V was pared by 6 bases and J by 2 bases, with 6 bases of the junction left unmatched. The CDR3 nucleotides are TGTGCTAGTGGGAAGGACAGGATAAACACCGGGGAGCTGTTTTTT. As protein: CASGKDRINTGELFF.

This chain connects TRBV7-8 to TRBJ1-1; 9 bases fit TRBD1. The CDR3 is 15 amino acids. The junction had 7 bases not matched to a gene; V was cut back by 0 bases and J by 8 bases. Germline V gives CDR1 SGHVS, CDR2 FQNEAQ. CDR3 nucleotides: TGTGCCAGCAGCTTAGCGTCCCGGGACAGGGACGAAGCTTTCTTT. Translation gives CASSLASRDRDEAFF. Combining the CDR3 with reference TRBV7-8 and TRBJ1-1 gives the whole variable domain GAGVSQSPRYKVAKRGQDVALRCDPISGHVSLFWYQQALGQGPEFLTYFQNEAQLDKSGLPSDRFFAERPEGSVSTLKIQRTQQEDSAVYLCASSLASRDRDEAFFGQGTRLTVV.

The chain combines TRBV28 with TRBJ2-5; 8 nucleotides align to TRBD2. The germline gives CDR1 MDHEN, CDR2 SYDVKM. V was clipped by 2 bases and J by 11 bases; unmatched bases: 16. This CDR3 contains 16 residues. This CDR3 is CASSLPSGSSFGEQYF. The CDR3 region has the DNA TGTGCCAGCAGTTTACCGAGCGGGAGTAGTTTCGGAGAGCAGTACTTC.

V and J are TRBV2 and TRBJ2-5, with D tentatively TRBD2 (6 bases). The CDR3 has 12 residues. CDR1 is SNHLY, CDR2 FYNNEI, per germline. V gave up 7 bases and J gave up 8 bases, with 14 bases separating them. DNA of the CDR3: TGTGCCAGCAACCGACTAGGGAGTACCCAGTACTTC. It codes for CASNRLGSTQYF.

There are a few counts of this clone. Here the CDR3 reads CASSLTAGLTDTQYF. For the CDR3, the DNA is TGCGCCAGCAGCTTGACCGCGGGGCTCACAGATACGCAGTATTTT. V usage is TRBV5-1 and J usage is TRBJ2-3; TRBD2 might be the D (6 bases). The CDR3 has 15 amino acids. Trimming pared 1 base from V and 2 bases from J, leaving 11 bases between. In germline, CDR1 is SGHRS, CDR2 YFSETQ.

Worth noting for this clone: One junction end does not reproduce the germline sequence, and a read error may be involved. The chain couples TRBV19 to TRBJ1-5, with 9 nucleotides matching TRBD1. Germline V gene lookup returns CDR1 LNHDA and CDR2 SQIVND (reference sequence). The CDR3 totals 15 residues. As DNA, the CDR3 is TGTGCCCGTAGTCCTTCGGGACAGGGAAATCAGCCCCAGCATTTT. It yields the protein CARSPSGQGNQPQHF.

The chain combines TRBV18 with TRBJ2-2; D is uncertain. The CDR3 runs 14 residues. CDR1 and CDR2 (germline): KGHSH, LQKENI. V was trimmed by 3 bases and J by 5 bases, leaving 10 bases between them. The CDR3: CASSPLERTGELFF. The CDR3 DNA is TGTGCCAGCTCACCCTTAGAAAGAACCGGGGAGCTGTTTTTT.

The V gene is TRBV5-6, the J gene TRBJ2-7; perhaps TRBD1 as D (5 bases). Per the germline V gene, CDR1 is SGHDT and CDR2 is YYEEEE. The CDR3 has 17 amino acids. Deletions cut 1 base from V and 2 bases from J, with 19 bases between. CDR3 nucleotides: TGTGCCAGCAGCTTGCGAAGGGGCCAGGCAGGTGCCTACGAGCAGTACTTC. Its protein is CASSLRRGQAGAYEQYF. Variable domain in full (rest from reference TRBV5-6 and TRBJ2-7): DAGVTQSPTHLIKTRGQQVTLRCSPKSGHDTVSWYQQALGQGPQFIFQYYEEEERQRGNFPDRFSGHQFPNYSSELNVNALLLGDSALYLCASSLRRGQAGAYEQYFGPGTRLTVT.

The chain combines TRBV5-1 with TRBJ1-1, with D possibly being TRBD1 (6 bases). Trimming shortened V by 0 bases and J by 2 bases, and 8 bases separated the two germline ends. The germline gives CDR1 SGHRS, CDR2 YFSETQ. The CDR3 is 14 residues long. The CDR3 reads CASSLGTANTEAFF. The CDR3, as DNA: TGCGCCAGCAGCTTGGGGACAGCCAACACTGAAGCTTTCTTT.